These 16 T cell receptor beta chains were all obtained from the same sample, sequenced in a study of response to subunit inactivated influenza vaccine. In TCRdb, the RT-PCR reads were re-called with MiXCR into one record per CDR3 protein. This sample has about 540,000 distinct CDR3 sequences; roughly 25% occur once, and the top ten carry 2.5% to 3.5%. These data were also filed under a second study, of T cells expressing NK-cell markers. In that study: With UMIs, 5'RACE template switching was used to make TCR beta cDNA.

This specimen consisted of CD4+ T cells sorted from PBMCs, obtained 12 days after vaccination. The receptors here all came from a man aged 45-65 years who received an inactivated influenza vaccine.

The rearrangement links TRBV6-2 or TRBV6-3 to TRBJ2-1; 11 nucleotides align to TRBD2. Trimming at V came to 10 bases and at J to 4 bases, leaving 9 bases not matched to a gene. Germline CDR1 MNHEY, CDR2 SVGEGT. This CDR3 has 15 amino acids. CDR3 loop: CATEDRLAGYNEQFF. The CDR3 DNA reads TGTGCCACCGAGGATCGACTAGCGGGGTACAATGAGCAGTTCTTC.

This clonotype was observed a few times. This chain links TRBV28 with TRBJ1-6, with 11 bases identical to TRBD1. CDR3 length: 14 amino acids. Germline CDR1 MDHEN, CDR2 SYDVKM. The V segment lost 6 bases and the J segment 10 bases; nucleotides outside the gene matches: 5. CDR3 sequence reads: CASRPGQGVSPLHF. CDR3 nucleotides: TGTGCCAGCAGACCGGGACAGGGGGTCTCACCCCTCCACTTT.

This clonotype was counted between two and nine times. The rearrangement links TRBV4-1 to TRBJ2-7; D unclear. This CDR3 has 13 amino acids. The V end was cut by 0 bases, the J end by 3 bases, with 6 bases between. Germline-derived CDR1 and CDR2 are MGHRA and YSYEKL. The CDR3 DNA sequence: TGCGCCAGCAGCCAAGAGGCCAGCTACGAGCAGTACTTC. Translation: CASSQEASYEQYF.

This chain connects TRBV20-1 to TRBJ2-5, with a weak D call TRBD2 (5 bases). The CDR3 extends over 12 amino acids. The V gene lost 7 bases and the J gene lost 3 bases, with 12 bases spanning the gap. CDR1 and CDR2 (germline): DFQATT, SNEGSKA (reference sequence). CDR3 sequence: CSGSPREETQYF. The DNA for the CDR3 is TGCAGTGGTTCGCCGCGGGAAGAGACCCAGTACTTC.

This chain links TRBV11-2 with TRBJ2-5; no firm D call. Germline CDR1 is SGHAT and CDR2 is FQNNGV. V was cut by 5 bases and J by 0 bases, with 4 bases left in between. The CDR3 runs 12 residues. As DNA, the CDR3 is TGTGCCAGCAGCATAAACCAAGAGACCCAGTACTTC. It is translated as CASSINQETQYF.

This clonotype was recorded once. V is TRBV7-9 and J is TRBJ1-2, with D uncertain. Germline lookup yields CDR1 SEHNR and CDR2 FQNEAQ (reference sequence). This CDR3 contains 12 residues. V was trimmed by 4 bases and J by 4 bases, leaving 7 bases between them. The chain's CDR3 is CASSSTPYGYTF. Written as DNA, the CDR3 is TGTGCCAGCAGCTCCACTCCCTATGGCTACACCTTC.

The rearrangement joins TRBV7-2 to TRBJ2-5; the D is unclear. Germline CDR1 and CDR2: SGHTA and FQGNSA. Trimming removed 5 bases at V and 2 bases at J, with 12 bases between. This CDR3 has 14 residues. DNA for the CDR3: TGTGCCAGCAGCCGTTCTCGGCGGCAAGAGACCCAGTACTTC. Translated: CASSRSRRQETQYF.

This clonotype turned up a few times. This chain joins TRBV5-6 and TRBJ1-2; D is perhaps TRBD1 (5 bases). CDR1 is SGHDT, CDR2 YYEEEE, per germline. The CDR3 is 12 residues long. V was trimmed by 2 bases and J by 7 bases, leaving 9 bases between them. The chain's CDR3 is CASSLIGVGYTF. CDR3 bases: TGTGCCAGCAGCTTAATAGGGGTTGGCTACACCTTC.

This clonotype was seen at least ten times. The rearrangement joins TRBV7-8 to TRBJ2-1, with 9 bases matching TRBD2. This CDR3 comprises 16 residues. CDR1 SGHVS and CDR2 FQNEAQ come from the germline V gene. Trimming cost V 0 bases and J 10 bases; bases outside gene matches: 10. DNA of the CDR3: TGTGCCAGCAGCTTAGCTAGCGGGGGCCTCTCTGGAGAGCAGTTCTTC. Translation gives CASSLASGGLSGEQFF.

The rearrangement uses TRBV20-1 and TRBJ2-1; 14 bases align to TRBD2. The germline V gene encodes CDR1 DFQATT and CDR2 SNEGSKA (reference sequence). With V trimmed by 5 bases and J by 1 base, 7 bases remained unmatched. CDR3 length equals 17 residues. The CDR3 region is CSADPGTSGRSYNEQFF. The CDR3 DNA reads TGCAGTGCTGATCCCGGGACTAGCGGGAGATCCTACAATGAGCAGTTCTTC.

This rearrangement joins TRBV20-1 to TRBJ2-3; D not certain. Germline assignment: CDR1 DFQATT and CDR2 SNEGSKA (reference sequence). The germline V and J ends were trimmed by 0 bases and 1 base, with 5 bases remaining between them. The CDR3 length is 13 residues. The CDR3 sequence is CSARERGTDTQYF. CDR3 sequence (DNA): TGCAGTGCTAGAGAACGGGGCACAGATACGCAGTATTTT.

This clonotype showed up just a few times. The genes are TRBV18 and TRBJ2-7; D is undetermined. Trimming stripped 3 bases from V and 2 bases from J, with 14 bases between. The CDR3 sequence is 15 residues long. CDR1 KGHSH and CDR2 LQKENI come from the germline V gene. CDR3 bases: TGTGCCAGCTCACCCCAGACAATGACCCCCTACGAGCAGTACTTC. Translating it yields CASSPQTMTPYEQYF. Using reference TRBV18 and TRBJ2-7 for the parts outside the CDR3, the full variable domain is NAGVMQNPRHLVRRRGQEARLRCSPMKGHSHVYWYRQLPEEGLKFMVYLQKENIIDESGMPKERFSAEFPKEGPSILRIQQVVRGDSAAYFCASSPQTMTPYEQYFGPGTRLTVT.

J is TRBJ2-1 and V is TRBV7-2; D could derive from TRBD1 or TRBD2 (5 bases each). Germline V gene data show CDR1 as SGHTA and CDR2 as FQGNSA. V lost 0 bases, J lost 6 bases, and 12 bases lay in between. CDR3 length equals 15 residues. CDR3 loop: CASSLAGAEVNEQFF. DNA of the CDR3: TGTGCCAGCAGCTTAGCAGGGGCGGAGGTCAATGAGCAGTTCTTC. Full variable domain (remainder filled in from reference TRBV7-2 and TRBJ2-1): GAGVSQSPSNKVTEKGKDVELRCDPISGHTALYWYRQSLGQGLEFLIYFQGNSAPDKSGLPSDRFSAERTGGSVSTLTIQRTQQEDSAVYLCASSLAGAEVNEQFFGPGTRLTVL.

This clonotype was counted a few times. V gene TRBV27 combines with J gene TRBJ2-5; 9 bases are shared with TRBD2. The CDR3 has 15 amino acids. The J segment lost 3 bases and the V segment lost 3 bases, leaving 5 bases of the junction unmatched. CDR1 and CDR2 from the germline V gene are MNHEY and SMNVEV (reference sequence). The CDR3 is CASSFSGRVEETQYF. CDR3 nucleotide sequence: TGTGCCAGCAGTTTTAGCGGGAGAGTTGAAGAGACCCAGTACTTC.

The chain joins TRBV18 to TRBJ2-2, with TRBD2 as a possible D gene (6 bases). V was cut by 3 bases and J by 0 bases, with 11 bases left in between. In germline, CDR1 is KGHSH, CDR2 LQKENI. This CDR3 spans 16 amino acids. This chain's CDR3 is CASSPMGGSNTGELFF. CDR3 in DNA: TGTGCCAGCTCACCGATGGGGGGATCGAACACCGGGGAGCTGTTTTTT.

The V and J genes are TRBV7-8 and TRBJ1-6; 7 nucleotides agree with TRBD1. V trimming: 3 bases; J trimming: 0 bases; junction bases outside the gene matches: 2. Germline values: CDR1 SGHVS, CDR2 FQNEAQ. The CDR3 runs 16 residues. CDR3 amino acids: CASSFRDSSYNSPLHF. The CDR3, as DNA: TGTGCCAGCAGCTTCCGGGACAGCTCCTATAATTCACCCCTCCACTTT.